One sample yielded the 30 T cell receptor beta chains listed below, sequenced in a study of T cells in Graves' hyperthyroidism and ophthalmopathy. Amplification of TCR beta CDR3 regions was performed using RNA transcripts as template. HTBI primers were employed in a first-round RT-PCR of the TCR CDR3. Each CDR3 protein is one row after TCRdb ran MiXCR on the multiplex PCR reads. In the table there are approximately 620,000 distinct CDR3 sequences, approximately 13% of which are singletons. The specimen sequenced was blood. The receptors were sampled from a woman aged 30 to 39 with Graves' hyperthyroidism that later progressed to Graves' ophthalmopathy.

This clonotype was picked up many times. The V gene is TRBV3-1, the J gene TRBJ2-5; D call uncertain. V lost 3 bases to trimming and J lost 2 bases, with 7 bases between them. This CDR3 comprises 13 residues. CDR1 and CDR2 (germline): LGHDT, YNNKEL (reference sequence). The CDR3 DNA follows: TGTGCCAGCAGCCACCAGGTACAAGAGACCCAGTACTTC. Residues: CASSHQVQETQYF.

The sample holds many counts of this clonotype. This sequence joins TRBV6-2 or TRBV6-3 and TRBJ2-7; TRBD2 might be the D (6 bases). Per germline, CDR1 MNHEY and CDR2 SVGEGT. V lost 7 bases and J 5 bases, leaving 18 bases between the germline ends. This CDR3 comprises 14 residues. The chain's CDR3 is CASKGGLVFHEQYF. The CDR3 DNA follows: TGTGCCAGCAAAGGAGGGCTAGTTTTCCACGAGCAGTACTTC.

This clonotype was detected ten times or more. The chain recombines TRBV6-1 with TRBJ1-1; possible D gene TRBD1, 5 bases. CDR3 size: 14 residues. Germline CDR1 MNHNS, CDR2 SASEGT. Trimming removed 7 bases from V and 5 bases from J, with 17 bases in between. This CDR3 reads CASTIAGTVTEAFF. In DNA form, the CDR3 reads TGTGCCAGCACCATAGCCGGGACGGTGACTGAAGCTTTCTTT.

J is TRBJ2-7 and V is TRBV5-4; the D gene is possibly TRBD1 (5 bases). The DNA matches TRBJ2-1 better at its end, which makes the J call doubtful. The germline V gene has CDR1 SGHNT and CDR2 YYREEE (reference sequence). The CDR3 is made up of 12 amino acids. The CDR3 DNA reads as TGTGCCAGCAGCCGGACATTGGACGAGCAGTTCTTC. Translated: CASSRTLDEQFF.

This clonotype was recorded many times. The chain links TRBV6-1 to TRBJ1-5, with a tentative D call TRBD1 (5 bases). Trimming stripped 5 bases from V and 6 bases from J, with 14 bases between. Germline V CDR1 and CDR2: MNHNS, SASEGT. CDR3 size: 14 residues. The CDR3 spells CASSTDSYGQPQHF. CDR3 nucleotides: TGTGCCAGCAGTACCGACAGTTACGGTCAGCCCCAGCATTTT.

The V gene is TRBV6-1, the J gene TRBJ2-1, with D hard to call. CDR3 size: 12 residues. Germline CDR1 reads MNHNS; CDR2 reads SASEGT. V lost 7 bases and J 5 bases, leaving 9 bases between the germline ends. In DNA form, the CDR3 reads TGTGCCAGCATGAATCGGGACAATGAGCAGTTCTTC. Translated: CASMNRDNEQFF.

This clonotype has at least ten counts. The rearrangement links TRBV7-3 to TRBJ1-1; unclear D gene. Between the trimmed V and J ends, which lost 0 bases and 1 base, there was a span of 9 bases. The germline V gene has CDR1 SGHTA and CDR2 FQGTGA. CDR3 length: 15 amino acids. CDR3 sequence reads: CASSLTLSGNTEAFF. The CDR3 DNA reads TGTGCCAGCAGCTTAACTCTTTCCGGGAACACTGAAGCTTTCTTT.

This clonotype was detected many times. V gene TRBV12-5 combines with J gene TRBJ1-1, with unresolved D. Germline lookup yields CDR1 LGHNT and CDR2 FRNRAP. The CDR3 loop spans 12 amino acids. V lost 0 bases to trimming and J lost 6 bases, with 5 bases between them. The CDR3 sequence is CASGLVSPEAFF. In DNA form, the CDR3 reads TGTGCTAGTGGTTTGGTCTCTCCTGAAGCTTTCTTT. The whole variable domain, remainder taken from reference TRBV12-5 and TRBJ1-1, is DARVTQTPRHKVTEMGQEVTMRCQPILGHNTVFWYRQTMMQGLELLAYFRNRAPLDDSGMPKDRFSAEMPDATLATLKIQPSEPRDSAVYFCASGLVSPEAFFGQGTRLTVV.

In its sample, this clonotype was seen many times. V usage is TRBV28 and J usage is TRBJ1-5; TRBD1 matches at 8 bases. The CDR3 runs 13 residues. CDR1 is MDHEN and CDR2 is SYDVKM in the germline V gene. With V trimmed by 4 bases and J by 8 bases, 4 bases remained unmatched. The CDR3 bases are TGTGCCAGCAGTTCGACAGGGGTTGAGCCCCAGCATTTT. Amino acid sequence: CASSSTGVEPQHF.

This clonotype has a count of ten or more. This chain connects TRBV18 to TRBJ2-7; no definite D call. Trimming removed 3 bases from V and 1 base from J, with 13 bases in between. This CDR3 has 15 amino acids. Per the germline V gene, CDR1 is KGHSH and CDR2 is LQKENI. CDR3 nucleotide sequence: TGTGCCAGCTCACCGAATGATTTGGTTTCCTACGAGCAGTACTTC. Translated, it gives CASSPNDLVSYEQYF. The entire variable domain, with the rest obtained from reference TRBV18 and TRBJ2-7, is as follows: NAGVMQNPRHLVRRRGQEARLRCSPMKGHSHVYWYRQLPEEGLKFMVYLQKENIIDESGMPKERFSAEFPKEGPSILRIQQVVRGDSAAYFCASSPNDLVSYEQYFGPGTRLTVT.

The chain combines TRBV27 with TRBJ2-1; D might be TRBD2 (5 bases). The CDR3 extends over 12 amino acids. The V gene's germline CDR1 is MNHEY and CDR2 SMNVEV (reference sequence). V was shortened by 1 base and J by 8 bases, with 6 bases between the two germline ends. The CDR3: CASSLFGDEQFF. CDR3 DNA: TGTGCCAGCAGTTTATTCGGGGATGAGCAGTTCTTC.

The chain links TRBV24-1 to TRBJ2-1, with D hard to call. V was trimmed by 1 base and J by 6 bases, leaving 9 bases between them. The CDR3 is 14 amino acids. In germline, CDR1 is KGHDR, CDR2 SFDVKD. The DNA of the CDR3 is TGTGCCACCAGTGATTTTTGGGGTTCCAATGAGCAGTTCTTC. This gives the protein CATSDFWGSNEQFF.

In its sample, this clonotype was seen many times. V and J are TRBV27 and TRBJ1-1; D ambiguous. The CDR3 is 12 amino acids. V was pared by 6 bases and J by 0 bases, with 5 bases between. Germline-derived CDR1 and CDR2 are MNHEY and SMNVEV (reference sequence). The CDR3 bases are TGTGCCAGCAGAACCATGAACACTGAAGCTTTCTTT. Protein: CASRTMNTEAFF.

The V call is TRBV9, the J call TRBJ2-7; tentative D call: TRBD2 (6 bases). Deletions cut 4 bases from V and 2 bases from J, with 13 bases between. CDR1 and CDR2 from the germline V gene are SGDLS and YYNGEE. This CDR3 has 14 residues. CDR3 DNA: TGTGCCAGCAGCCATGGCGGGACCCCCTACGAGCAGTACTTC. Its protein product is CASSHGGTPYEQYF.

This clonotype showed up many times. In DNA, the CDR3 is TGTGCCTGGAGGTCTCCGATACGGCAGTTCTTC. This translates into CAWRSPIRQFF. The rearrangement links TRBV30 to TRBJ2-1, with D unresolved. Germline assignment: CDR1 GTSNPN and CDR2 SVGIG (reference sequence). The CDR3 has 11 amino acids. Trimming stripped 3 bases from V and 12 bases from J, with 12 bases between.

In nucleotides, the CDR3 is TGTGCCAGTAATCCCGCAGGAGGAGGGCACAATGAGCAGTTCTTC. It specifies CASNPAGGGHNEQFF. This rearrangement joins TRBV19 to TRBJ2-1, with a weak D call TRBD2 (6 bases). The CDR3 loop spans 15 amino acids. Per germline, CDR1 LNHDA and CDR2 SQIVND (reference sequence). V lost 7 bases, J lost 5 bases, and 18 bases lay in between.

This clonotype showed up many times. This CDR3 reads CASSLRPPDWEETQYF. CDR3 nucleotides: TGTGCCAGCAGTTTACGTCCCCCCGATTGGGAGGAGACCCAGTACTTC. The chain combines TRBV28 with TRBJ2-5, with a tentative D call TRBD2 (5 bases). The length of the CDR3 is 16 residues. V was trimmed by 2 bases and J by 5 bases, leaving 18 bases between them. Per germline, CDR1 MDHEN and CDR2 SYDVKM.

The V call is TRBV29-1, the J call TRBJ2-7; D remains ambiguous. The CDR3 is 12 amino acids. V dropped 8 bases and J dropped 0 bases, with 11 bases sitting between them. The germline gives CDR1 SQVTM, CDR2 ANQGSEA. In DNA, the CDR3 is TGCAGCCCTTACTACGACTCCTACGAGCAGTACTTC. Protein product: CSPYYDSYEQYF.

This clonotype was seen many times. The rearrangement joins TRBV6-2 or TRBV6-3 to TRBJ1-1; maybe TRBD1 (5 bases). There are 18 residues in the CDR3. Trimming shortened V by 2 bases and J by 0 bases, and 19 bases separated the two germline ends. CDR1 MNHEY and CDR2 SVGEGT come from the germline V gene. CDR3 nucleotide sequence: TGTGCCAGCAGTTACGTATTTATGGACACCGACATGAACACTGAAGCTTTCTTT. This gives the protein CASSYVFMDTDMNTEAFF.

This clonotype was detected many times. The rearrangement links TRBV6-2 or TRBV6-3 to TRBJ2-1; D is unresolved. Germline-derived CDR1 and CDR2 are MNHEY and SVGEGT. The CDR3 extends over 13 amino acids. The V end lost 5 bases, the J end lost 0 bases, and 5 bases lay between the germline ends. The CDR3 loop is CASSRVSYNEQFF. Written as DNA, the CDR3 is TGTGCCAGCAGTCGGGTCTCCTACAATGAGCAGTTCTTC.

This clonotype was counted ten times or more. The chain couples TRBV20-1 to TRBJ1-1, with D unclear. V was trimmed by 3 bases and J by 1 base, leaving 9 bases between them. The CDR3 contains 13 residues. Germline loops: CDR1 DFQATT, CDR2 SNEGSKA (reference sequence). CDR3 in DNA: TGCAGTGCTAGCGGTCGGAAGAACACTGAAGCTTTCTTT. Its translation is CSASGRKNTEAFF.

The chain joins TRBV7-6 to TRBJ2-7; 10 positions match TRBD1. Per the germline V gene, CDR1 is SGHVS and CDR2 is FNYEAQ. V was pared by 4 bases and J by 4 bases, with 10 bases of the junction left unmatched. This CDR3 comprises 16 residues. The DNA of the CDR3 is TGTGCCAGCAGCTCCTACCCGGGACAGGGGTCATACGAGCAGTACTTC. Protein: CASSSYPGQGSYEQYF.

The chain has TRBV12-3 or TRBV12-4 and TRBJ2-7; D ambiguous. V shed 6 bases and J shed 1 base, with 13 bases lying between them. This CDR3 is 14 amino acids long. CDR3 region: CASSPPQFSYEQYF. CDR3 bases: TGTGCCAGCAGCCCCCCACAGTTTTCCTACGAGCAGTACTTC.

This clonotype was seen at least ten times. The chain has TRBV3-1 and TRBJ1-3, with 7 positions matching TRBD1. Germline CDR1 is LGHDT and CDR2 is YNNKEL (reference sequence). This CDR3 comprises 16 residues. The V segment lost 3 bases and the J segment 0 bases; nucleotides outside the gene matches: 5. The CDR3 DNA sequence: TGTGCCAGCAGCCACAGGGGGGACCCCTCTGGAAACACCATATATTTT. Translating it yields CASSHRGDPSGNTIYF.

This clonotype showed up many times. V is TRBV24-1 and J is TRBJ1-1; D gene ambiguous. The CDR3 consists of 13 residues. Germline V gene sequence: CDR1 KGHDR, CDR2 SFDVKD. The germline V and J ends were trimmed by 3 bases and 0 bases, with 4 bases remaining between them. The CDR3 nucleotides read TGTGCCACCAGTGATACGATGAACACTGAAGCTTTCTTT. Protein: CATSDTMNTEAFF.

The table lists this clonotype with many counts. CDR3 residues: CASSQDQLGSSYEQYF. CDR3 nucleotides: TGTGCCAGCAGCCAAGATCAACTGGGAAGCTCCTACGAGCAGTACTTC. This sequence joins TRBV3-1 and TRBJ2-7; unclear D gene. This CDR3 is built from 16 residues. Per germline, CDR1 LGHDT and CDR2 YNNKEL (reference sequence). V lost 0 bases and J lost 0, with 12 bases in between.

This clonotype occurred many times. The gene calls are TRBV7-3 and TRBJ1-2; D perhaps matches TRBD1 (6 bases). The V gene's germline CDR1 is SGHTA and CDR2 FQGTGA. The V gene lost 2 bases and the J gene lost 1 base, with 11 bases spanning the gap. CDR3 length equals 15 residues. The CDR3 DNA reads TGTGCCAGCAGCTTAGGGGGACAACTTAACTATGGCTACACCTTC. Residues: CASSLGGQLNYGYTF.

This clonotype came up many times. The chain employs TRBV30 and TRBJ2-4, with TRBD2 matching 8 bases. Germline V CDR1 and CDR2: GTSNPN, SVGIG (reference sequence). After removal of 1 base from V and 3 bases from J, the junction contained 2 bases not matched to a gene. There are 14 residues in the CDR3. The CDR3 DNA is TGTGCCTGGAGTGCAGCGGGAGTCAAAAACATTCAGTACTTC. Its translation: CAWSAAGVKNIQYF.

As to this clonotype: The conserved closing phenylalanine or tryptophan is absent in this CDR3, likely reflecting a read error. CDR3 coding DNA: TGTGCCAGCAGGAAGGCCGGGACAGGGGACACCGGGGAGCTGTTTTCT. This gives the protein CASRKAGTGDTGELFS. The chain employs TRBV28 and TRBJ2-2; 10 positions agree with TRBD1. With V trimmed by 6 bases and J by 3 bases, 7 bases remained unmatched. Looked up from germline, CDR1 is MDHEN and CDR2 is SYDVKM. This CDR3 is 16 amino acids long.

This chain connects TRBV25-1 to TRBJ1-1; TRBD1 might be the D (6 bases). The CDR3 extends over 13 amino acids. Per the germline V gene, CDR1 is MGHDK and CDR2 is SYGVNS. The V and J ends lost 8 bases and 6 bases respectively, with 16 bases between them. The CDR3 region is CASQTITGSEAFF. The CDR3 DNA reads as TGTGCCAGCCAGACGATTACAGGGTCTGAAGCTTTCTTT.